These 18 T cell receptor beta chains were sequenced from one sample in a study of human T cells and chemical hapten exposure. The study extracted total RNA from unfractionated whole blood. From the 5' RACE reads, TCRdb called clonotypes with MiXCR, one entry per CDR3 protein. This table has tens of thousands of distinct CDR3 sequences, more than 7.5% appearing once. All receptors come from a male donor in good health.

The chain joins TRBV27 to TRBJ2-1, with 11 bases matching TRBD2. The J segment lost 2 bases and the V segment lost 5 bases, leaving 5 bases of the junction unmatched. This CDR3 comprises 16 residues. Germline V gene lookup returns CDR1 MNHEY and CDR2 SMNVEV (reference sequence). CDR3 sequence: CASSPASGGPYNEQFF. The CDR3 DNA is TGTGCCAGCAGTCCTGCTAGCGGGGGGCCCTACAATGAGCAGTTCTTC.

CDR3 sequence reads: CASSVSGRESFF. DNA for the CDR3: TGTGCCAGCAGCGTTTCGGGGCGAGAATCCTTCTTT. This chain connects TRBV9 to TRBJ1-1; a possible D gene is TRBD1 (5 bases). The CDR3 is made up of 12 amino acids. CDR1 and CDR2 from the germline V gene are SGDLS and YYNGEE. With 2 bases removed from V and 14 bases from J, the gap between germline ends came to 16 bases.

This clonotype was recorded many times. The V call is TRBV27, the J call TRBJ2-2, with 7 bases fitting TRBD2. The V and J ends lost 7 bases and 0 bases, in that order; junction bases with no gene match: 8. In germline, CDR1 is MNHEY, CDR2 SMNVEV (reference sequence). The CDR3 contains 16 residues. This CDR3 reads CASTQRAGTNTGELFF. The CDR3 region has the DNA TGTGCCAGCACCCAAAGAGCGGGGACGAACACCGGGGAGCTGTTTTTT.

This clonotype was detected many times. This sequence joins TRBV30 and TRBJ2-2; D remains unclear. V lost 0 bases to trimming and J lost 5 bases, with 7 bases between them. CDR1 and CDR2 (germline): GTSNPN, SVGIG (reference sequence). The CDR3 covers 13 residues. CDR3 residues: CAWSVGRTGELFF. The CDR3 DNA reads TGTGCCTGGAGTGTAGGGCGGACCGGGGAGCTGTTTTTT.

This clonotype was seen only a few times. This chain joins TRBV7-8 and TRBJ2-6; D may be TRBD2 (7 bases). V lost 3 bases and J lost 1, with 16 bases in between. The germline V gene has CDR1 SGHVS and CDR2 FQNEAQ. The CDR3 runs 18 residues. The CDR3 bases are TGTGCCAGCAGCTTTCGGGGGGCGATAGGTTCTGGGGCCAACGTCCTGACTTTC. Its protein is CASSFRGAIGSGANVLTF.

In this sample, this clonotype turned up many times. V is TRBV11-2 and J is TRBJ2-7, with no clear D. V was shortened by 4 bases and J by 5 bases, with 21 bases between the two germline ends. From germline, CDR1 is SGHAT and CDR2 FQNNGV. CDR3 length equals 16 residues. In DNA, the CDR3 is TGTGCCAGCAGCTCCCGGGCCGGACGGCGTGTGGACGAGCAGTACTTC. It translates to CASSSRAGRRVDEQYF.

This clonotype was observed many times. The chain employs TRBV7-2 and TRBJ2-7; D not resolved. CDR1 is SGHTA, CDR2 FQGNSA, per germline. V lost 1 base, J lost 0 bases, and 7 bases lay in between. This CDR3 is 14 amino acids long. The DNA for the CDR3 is TGTGCCAGCAGCTTAGTTACCAGCTCCTACGAGCAGTACTTC. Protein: CASSLVTSSYEQYF.

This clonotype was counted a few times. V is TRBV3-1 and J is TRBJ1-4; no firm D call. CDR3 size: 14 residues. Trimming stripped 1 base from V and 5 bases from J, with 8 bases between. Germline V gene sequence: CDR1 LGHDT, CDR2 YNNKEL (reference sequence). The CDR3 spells CASSQGGGNEKLFF. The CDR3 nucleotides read TGTGCCAGCAGCCAAGGTGGAGGGAATGAAAAACTGTTTTTT.

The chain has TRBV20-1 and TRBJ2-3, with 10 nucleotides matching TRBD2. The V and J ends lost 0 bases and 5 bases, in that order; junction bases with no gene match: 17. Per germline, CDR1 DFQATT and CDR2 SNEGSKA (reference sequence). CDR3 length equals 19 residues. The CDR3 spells CSARDWGELAGEWKDTQYF. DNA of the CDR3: TGCAGTGCTAGAGATTGGGGGGAGCTAGCGGGAGAATGGAAAGATACGCAGTATTTT.

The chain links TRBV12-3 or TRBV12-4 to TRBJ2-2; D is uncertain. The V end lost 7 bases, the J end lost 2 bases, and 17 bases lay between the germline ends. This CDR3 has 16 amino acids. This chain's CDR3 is CASTVGPLSNTGELFF. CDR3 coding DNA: TGTGCCAGCACTGTTGGACCCCTGAGTAACACCGGGGAGCTGTTTTTT.

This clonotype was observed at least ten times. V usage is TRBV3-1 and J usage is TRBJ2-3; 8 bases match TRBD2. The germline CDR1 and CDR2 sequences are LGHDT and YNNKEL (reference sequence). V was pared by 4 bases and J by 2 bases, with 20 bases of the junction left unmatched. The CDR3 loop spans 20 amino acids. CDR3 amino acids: CASSPRGSPWWRGVTDTQYF. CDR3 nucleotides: TGTGCCAGCAGCCCGAGAGGCTCACCTTGGTGGCGGGGGGTCACAGATACGCAGTATTTT.

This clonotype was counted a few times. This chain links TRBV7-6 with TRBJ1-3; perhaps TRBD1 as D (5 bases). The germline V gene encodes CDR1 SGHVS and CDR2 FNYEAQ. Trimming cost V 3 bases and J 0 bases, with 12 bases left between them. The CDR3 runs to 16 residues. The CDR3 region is CASSFPPDISGNTIYF. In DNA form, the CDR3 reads TGTGCCAGCAGCTTCCCCCCGGACATCTCTGGAAACACCATATATTTT. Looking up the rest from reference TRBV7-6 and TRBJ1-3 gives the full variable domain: GAGVSQSPRYKVTKRGQDVALRCDPISGHVSLYWYRQALGQGPEFLTYFNYEAQQDKSGLPNDRFSAERPEGSISTLTIQRTEQRDSAMYRCASSFPPDISGNTIYFGEGSWLTVV.

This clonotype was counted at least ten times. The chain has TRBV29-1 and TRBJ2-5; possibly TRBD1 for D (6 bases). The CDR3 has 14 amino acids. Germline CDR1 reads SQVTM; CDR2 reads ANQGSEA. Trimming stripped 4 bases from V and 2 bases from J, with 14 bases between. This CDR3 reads CSVVPPTGQETQYF. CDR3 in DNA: TGCAGCGTTGTTCCTCCGACAGGACAAGAGACCCAGTACTTC.

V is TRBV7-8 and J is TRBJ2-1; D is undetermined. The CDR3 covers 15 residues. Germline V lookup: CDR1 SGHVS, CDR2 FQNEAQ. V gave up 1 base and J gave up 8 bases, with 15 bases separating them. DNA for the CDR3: TGTGCCAGCAGCTTAGGGTCGATGGGAAATTATGAGCAGTTCTTC. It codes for CASSLGSMGNYEQFF.

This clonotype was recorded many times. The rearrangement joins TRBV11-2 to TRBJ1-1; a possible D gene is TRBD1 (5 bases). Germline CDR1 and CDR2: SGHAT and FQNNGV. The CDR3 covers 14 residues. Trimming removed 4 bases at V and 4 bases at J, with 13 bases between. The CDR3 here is CASSSGTFRTEAFF. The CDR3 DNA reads TGTGCCAGCAGCTCAGGGACCTTTCGCACTGAAGCTTTCTTT. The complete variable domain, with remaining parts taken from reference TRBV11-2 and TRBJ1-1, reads EAGVAQSPRYKIIEKRQSVAFWCNPISGHATLYWYQQILGQGPKLLIQFQNNGVVDDSQLPKDRFSAERLKGVDSTLKIQPAKLEDSAVYLCASSSGTFRTEAFFGQGTRLTVV.

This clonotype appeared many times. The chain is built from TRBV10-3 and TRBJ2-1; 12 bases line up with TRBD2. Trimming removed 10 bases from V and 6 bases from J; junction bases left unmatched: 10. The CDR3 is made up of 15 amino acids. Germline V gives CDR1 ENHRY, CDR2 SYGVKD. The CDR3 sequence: CASAPGLAGSNEQFF. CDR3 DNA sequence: TGTGCCAGCGCACCCGGACTAGCGGGGAGCAATGAGCAGTTCTTC.

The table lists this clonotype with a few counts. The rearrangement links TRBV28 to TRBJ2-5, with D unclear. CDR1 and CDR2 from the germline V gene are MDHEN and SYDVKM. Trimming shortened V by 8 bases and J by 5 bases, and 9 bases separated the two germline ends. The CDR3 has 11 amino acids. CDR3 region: CASALRETQYF. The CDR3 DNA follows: TGTGCCAGCGCACTTAGGGAGACCCAGTACTTC.

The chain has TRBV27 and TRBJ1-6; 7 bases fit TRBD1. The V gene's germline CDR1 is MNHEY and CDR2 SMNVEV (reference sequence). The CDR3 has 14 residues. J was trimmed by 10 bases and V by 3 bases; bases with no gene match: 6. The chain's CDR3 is CASSFDREVSPLHF. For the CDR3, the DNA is TGTGCCAGCAGTTTTGACAGGGAAGTCTCACCCCTCCACTTT.